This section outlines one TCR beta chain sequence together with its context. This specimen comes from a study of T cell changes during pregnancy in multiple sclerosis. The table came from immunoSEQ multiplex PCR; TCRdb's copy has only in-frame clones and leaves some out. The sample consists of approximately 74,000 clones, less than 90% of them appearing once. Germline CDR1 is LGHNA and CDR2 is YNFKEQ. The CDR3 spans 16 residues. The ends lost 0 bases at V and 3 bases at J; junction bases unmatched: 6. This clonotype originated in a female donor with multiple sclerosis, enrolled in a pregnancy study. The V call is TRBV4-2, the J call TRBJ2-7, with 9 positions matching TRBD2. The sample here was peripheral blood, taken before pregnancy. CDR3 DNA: TGTGCCAGCAGCCAAGATATGGGACTAGCTGGCTACGAGCAGTACTTC. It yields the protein CASSQDMGLAGYEQYF.